This entry is about one T cell receptor beta chain. The antigen is undetermined. The sequence runs out 3 residues before the end of the CDR3; the remainder is reconstructed from the germline J gene. The entry originates in a study of T cells in women clearing cervical HPV infection. Study background: Controls gave blood once infection was undetectable; cases at lesion identification. With HLA typing for only a few women, HLA confounding remains possible. Study-level findings and limits: T-cell numbers per sample were unknown and may explain richness differences.

Germline loops: CDR1 LNHDA, CDR2 SQIVND (reference sequence). V lost 7 bases to trimming and J lost 8 bases, with 15 bases between them. The CDR3 runs to 14 residues. The protocol was immunoSEQ multiplex PCR, while the TCRdb copy is restricted to in-frame clones and leaves out a portion. Recorded for this sample: around 35,000 clones. The chain recombines TRBV19 with TRBJ1-6, with D possibly TRBD1 on 6 matching bases. Sequenced input: blood buffy coat. The sequence was collected from a woman between 18 and 69 years old with a cervical HPV16 infection that either progressed to CIN3+ or cleared (not recorded which). The DNA read from the CDR3 is TGTGCCAGTACCTATCAGGCAGGGGATTCACCC. Translation gives CASTYQAGDSP. The full CDR3 reads CASTYQAGDSPLHF.